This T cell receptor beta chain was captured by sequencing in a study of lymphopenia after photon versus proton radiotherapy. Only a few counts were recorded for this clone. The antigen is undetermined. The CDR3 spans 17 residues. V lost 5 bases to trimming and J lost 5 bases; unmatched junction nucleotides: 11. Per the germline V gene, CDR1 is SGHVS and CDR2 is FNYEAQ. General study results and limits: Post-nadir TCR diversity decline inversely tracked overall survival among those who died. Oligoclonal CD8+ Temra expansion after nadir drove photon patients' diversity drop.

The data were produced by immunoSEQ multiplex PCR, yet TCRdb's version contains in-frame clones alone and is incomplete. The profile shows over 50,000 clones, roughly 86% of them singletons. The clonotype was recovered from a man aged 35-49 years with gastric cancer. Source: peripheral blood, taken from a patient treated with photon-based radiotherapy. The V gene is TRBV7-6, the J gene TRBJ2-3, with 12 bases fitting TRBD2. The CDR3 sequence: CASSPEGSSGGGDTQYF. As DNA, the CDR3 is TGTGCCAGCAGCCCGGAGGGATCTAGCGGGGGGGGAGATACGCAGTATTTT.